The next 29 T cell receptor beta chains were all read from a single sample in a study of blood T cell repertoires in COVID-19. The table came from immunoSEQ multiplex PCR; TCRdb's copy has only in-frame clones and leaves some out. The sample records 300,000 to 500,000 clones, approximately 87% being singletons. The sample taken for sequencing was PBMCs or T cells enriched from blood (not recorded which). All receptors come from a woman aged 25 to 39 with acute COVID-19.

This chain connects TRBV6-2 or TRBV6-3 to TRBJ1-5; TRBD1 matches 8 bases. Germline V CDR1 and CDR2: MNHEY, SVGEGT. Trimming at V came to 4 bases and at J to 1 base, leaving 6 bases not matched to a gene. The CDR3 has 16 residues. CDR3: CASSSDRVGSNQPQHF. The CDR3 DNA reads TGTGCCAGCAGTTCGGACAGGGTGGGAAGCAATCAGCCCCAGCATTTT.

Within the sample, this clone is medium-sized. The chain recombines TRBV14 with TRBJ1-2; the D gene is possibly TRBD1 (6 bases). Germline lookup yields CDR1 SGHDN and CDR2 FVKESK. With 2 bases removed from V and 8 bases from J, the gap between germline ends came to 18 bases. The CDR3 has 15 amino acids. CDR3 bases: TGTGCCAGCAGCCAAAGTCAGGGGCGACTCGGGGGCTACACCTTC. Amino acid sequence: CASSQSQGRLGGYTF.

This rearrangement joins TRBV5-1 to TRBJ1-4; 9 nucleotides align to TRBD1. With V trimmed by 4 bases and J by 3 bases, 4 bases remained unmatched. Germline V gene lookup returns CDR1 SGHRS and CDR2 YFSETQ. The CDR3 has 15 residues. CDR3: CASSPGQGPNEKLFF. CDR3 DNA sequence: TGCGCCAGCAGCCCGGGACAGGGACCTAATGAAAAACTGTTTTTT.

The J gene is TRBJ2-1, the V gene TRBV9, with 8 nucleotides matching TRBD1. Germline CDR1 SGDLS, CDR2 YYNGEE. The CDR3 extends over 15 amino acids. The V and J ends lost 6 bases and 4 bases, in that order; junction bases with no gene match: 9. The CDR3 protein is CASTTQGARYNEQFF. CDR3 nucleotide sequence: TGTGCCAGCACCACCCAGGGGGCTAGGTACAATGAGCAGTTCTTC.

The J gene is TRBJ1-2, the V gene TRBV7-2, with a tentative D call TRBD1 (5 bases). The V end was cut by 9 bases, the J end by 3 bases, with 26 bases between. Germline CDR1 SGHTA, CDR2 FQGNSA. CDR3 size: 17 residues. The CDR3, as DNA: TGTGCCAGTTCGGAATTGGCTCTTGGGCAGGGTCACTATGGCTACACCTTC. Its protein is CASSELALGQGHYGYTF.

To note about this clone: Other nucleotide sequences from this sample produce the same CDR3. The chain couples TRBV7-9 to TRBJ1-4; TRBD1 might be the D (6 bases). The CDR3 is 15 residues long. Trimming pared 1 base from V and 8 bases from J, leaving 14 bases between. Germline V lookup: CDR1 SEHNR, CDR2 FQNEAQ (reference sequence). CDR3 coding DNA: TGTGCCAGCAGCTTAGGGGCAGGGGAAGGCGAAAAACTGTTTTTT. It yields the protein CASSLGAGEGEKLFF.

In its sample, this clone was seen once. This chain uses TRBV19 with TRBJ2-2; 9 nucleotides line up with TRBD1. This CDR3 has 16 amino acids. Germline lookup yields CDR1 LNHDA and CDR2 SQIVND (reference sequence). V lost 5 bases to trimming and J lost 7 bases; unmatched junction nucleotides: 11. The CDR3 coding sequence is TGTGCCAGTAGTCGAACCACAGGGGGCCTAATCGGGGAGCTGTTTTTT. Translating gives CASSRTTGGLIGELFF.

The chain combines TRBV7-9 with TRBJ1-6; TRBD1 agrees at 7 bases. The V and J ends lost 5 bases and 7 bases, in that order; junction bases with no gene match: 8. The CDR3 is 15 residues long. The germline gives CDR1 SEHNR, CDR2 FQNEAQ (reference sequence). The CDR3 nucleotides read TGTGCCAGCAGCGCCCGACAGGGCAGGAATTCACCCCTCCACTTT. Amino acid sequence: CASSARQGRNSPLHF. Variable domain in full (rest from reference TRBV7-9 and TRBJ1-6): DTGVSQNPRHKITKRGQNVTFRCDPISEHNRLYWYRQTLGQGPEFLTYFQNEAQLEKSRLLSDRFSAERPKGSFSTLEIQRTEQGDSAMYLCASSARQGRNSPLHFGNGTRLTVT.

CDR3 residues: CAWRSGRKWGYGYTF. The CDR3 DNA reads as TGTGCCTGGAGGAGCGGAAGGAAGTGGGGCTATGGCTACACCTTC. This sequence joins TRBV30 and TRBJ1-2; no clear D gene. The CDR3 has 15 amino acids. V shed 3 bases and J shed 4 bases, with 18 bases lying between them. The germline gives CDR1 GTSNPN, CDR2 SVGIG (reference sequence).

The rearrangement links TRBV9 to TRBJ1-2, with 7 bases that match TRBD1. Trimming at V came to 3 bases and at J to 8 bases, leaving 7 bases not matched to a gene. The CDR3 contains 13 residues. Germline CDR1 and CDR2: SGDLS and YYNGEE. CDR3 sequence (DNA): TGTGCCAGCAGCGCGCAACAGGGGTTGGGCTACACCTTC. Its translation is CASSAQQGLGYTF.

V and J are TRBV7-2 and TRBJ1-4; D gene unclear. The germline V gene has CDR1 SGHTA and CDR2 FQGNSA. V lost 4 bases, J lost 0 bases, and 9 bases lay in between. The CDR3 runs 15 residues. CDR3 bases: TGTGCCAGCAGCTCGTACAGAACAACTAATGAAAAACTGTTTTTT. It codes for CASSSYRTTNEKLFF.

The chain combines TRBV2 with TRBJ1-5; 8 bases agree with TRBD1. Germline V lookup: CDR1 SNHLY, CDR2 FYNNEI. The CDR3 loop spans 16 amino acids. Trimming removed 6 bases from V and 6 bases from J; junction bases left unmatched: 13. CDR3 region: CASRHAAGGLGQPQHF. The CDR3 bases are TGTGCCAGCAGACACGCCGCAGGGGGCTTGGGTCAGCCCCAGCATTTT.

This clone has more than one count but fewer than ten. The chain joins TRBV19 to TRBJ1-2, with 7 bases that match TRBD1. The CDR3 is 14 amino acids. V lost 3 bases to trimming and J lost 7 bases; unmatched junction nucleotides: 8. Germline assignment: CDR1 LNHDA and CDR2 SQIVND (reference sequence). The CDR3 here is CASSITGQSPGYTF. CDR3 DNA sequence: TGTGCCAGTAGTATTACGGGACAGAGCCCTGGCTACACCTTC. The entire variable domain, with the rest obtained from reference TRBV19 and TRBJ1-2, is as follows: DGGITQSPKYLFRKEGQNVTLSCEQNLNHDAMYWYRQDPGQGLRLIYYSQIVNDFQKGDIAEGYSVSREKKESFPLTVTSAQKNPTAFYLCASSITGQSPGYTFGSGTRLTVV.

This clone has more than one count but fewer than ten. J is TRBJ2-7 and V is TRBV7-6; 9 positions agree with TRBD1. Per germline, CDR1 SGHVS and CDR2 FNYEAQ. V dropped 4 bases and J dropped 6; count of bases not matched to a gene: 10. The CDR3 length is 15 residues. CDR3 region: CASSSAPGTGREQYF. CDR3 bases: TGTGCCAGCAGCTCAGCGCCAGGGACAGGGCGCGAGCAGTACTTC.

This chain connects TRBV5-1 to TRBJ2-2, with D unresolved. Germline V lookup: CDR1 SGHRS, CDR2 YFSETQ. The CDR3 runs to 17 residues. The V end lost 1 base, the J end lost 0 bases, and 13 bases lay between the germline ends. CDR3 bases: TGCGCCAGCAGCTTGTTCCTGTCTACCGCGAACACCGGGGAGCTGTTTTTT. It codes for CASSLFLSTANTGELFF.

The chain recombines TRBV2 with TRBJ2-1; 10 bases are shared with TRBD1. V trimming: 3 bases; J trimming: 8 bases; junction bases outside the gene matches: 19. Germline V CDR1 and CDR2: SNHLY, FYNNEI. The CDR3 covers 19 residues. The CDR3 sequence: CASSENLHPGTGVRYEQFF. CDR3 coding DNA: TGTGCCAGCAGTGAGAACCTACACCCCGGGACAGGGGTCAGGTATGAGCAGTTCTTC.

This chain joins TRBV15 and TRBJ1-2; D uncertain. Germline loops: CDR1 LNHNV, CDR2 YYDKDF (reference sequence). The germline V and J ends were trimmed by 1 base and 2 bases, with 8 bases remaining between them. CDR3 length: 14 amino acids. This chain's CDR3 is CATSRGGQNYGYTF. The CDR3 nucleotides read TGTGCCACCAGCAGAGGCGGGCAGAACTATGGCTACACCTTC. Supplemented by reference TRBV15 and TRBJ1-2, the full variable domain reads DAMVIQNPRYQVTQFGKPVTLSCSQTLNHNVMYWYQQKSSQAPKLLFHYYDKDFNNEADTPDNFQSRRPNTSFCFLDIRSPGLGDTAMYLCATSRGGQNYGYTFGSGTRLTVV.

The J gene is TRBJ2-1, the V gene TRBV5-4; 8 positions match TRBD1. The CDR3 consists of 15 residues. The V gene end was trimmed by 2 bases and the J gene end by 2 bases; junction bases not matched to a gene: 3. Looked up from germline, CDR1 is SGHNT and CDR2 is YYREEE (reference sequence). CDR3 region: CASSLGTGAYNEQFF. CDR3 DNA: TGTGCCAGCAGCTTAGGGACAGGAGCCTACAATGAGCAGTTCTTC.

The V and J genes are TRBV12-5 and TRBJ2-7; TRBD2 agrees at 8 bases. CDR3 length: 13 amino acids. Germline assignment: CDR1 LGHNT and CDR2 FRNRAP. Trimming took 2 bases from V and 7 from J; bases not matched to a gene: 4. CDR3 DNA: TGTGCTAGTGGTTTGTTCGGCGGGGGGGAGCAGTACTTC. It codes for CASGLFGGGEQYF.

The chain joins TRBV23-1 to TRBJ1-5, with 7 bases lining up with TRBD1. TRBV23-1 qualifies as an ORF whose function is uncertain. After removal of 6 bases from V and 0 bases from J, the junction contained 8 bases not matched to a gene. This CDR3 comprises 16 residues. The CDR3 loop reads CASRTHRTGSNQPQHF. In nucleotides, the CDR3 is TGCGCCAGCAGGACCCACCGGACAGGTAGCAATCAGCCCCAGCATTTT.

The chain recombines TRBV7-9 with TRBJ2-1, with TRBD2 matching 10 bases. The CDR3 is made up of 19 amino acids. Trimming took 1 base from V and 0 from J; bases not matched to a gene: 9. Germline loops: CDR1 SEHNR, CDR2 FQNEAQ (reference sequence). The CDR3 reads CASSLGASGGLSSYNEQFF. CDR3 bases: TGTGCCAGCAGCTTAGGGGCTAGCGGGGGCTTGAGCTCCTACAATGAGCAGTTCTTC.

The V gene is TRBV5-4, the J gene TRBJ2-2; D is uncertain. CDR3 length: 14 amino acids. Trimming took 4 bases from V and 5 from J, leaving 12 bases between them. CDR1 is SGHNT and CDR2 is YYREEE in the germline V gene (reference sequence). The CDR3 here is CASSPPGWTGELFF. The CDR3 DNA follows: TGTGCCAGCAGCCCGCCCGGTTGGACCGGGGAGCTGTTTTTT.

V usage is TRBV14 and J usage is TRBJ1-2; no clear D. CDR1 and CDR2 from the germline V gene are SGHDN and FVKESK. The CDR3 consists of 12 residues. Trimming cost V 4 bases and J 8 bases, with 11 bases left between them. The CDR3 protein is CASSPSRRGYTF. The CDR3 DNA sequence: TGTGCCAGCAGCCCCTCCAGGAGGGGCTACACCTTC. The full variable domain, completed using reference TRBV14 and TRBJ1-2, is EAGVTQFPSHSVIEKGQTVTLRCDPISGHDNLYWYRRVMGKEIKFLLHFVKESKQDESGMPNNRFLAERTGGTYSTLKVQPAELEDSGVYFCASSPSRRGYTFGSGTRLTVV.

The gene calls are TRBV24-1 and TRBJ1-2, with a tentative D call TRBD1 (5 bases). V was cut by 7 bases and J by 8 bases, with 10 bases left in between. The CDR3 contains 11 residues. The germline CDR1 and CDR2 sequences are KGHDR and SFDVKD. CDR3 sequence reads: CATSSGLGYTF. CDR3 sequence (DNA): TGTGCCACCAGCTCAGGGTTGGGCTACACCTTC.

This clone was counted a single time. The gene calls are TRBV28 and TRBJ2-2; 8 bases map to TRBD1. The CDR3 loop spans 17 amino acids. Germline V lookup: CDR1 MDHEN, CDR2 SYDVKM. V trimming: 3 bases; J trimming: 0 bases; junction bases outside the gene matches: 6. CDR3 region: CASSFSGQATNTGELFF. CDR3 sequence (DNA): TGTGCCAGCAGTTTCTCGGGACAGGCAACGAACACCGGGGAGCTGTTTTTT.

The rearrangement uses TRBV7-3 and TRBJ2-7, with TRBD1 as a possible D gene (5 bases). Trimming cost V 5 bases and J 5 bases, with 13 bases left between them. This CDR3 is 13 amino acids long. The germline gives CDR1 SGHTA, CDR2 FQGTGA. CDR3 amino acids: CASSATQGNEQYF. CDR3 sequence (DNA): TGTGCCAGCAGCGCGACCCAGGGTAACGAGCAGTACTTC.

The rearrangement joins TRBV4-2 to TRBJ2-7, with TRBD2 identical over 13 bases. V shed 2 bases, J shed 3 bases, and the junction held 1 base outside the gene matches. Germline values: CDR1 LGHNA, CDR2 YNFKEQ. The CDR3 spans 15 residues. Here the CDR3 reads CASSQTSGGDYEQYF. The CDR3 DNA is TGTGCCAGCAGCCAAACTAGCGGGGGGGACTACGAGCAGTACTTC.

The V call is TRBV5-1, the J call TRBJ1-1, with 7 bases identical to TRBD1. This CDR3 has 15 amino acids. V lost 5 bases and J lost 0; bases outside the gene matches: 7. Germline CDR1 and CDR2: SGHRS and YFSETQ. CDR3 coding DNA: TGCGCCAGCAGGCGGGCTGGACAGGTGAACACTGAAGCTTTCTTT. Encoded protein: CASRRAGQVNTEAFF. The full variable domain, with the rest looked up from reference TRBV5-1 and TRBJ1-1, is KAGVTQTPRYLIKTRGQQVTLSCSPISGHRSVSWYQQTPGQGLQFLFEYFSETQRNKGNFPGRFSGRQFSNSRSEMNVSTLELGDSALYLCASRRAGQVNTEAFFGQGTRLTVV.

This clone was found many times. The chain recombines TRBV13 with TRBJ2-5; the match to TRBD1 covers 9 bases. This CDR3 spans 15 amino acids. V was clipped by 3 bases and J by 4 bases; unmatched bases: 6. Germline lookup yields CDR1 PRHDT and CDR2 FYEKMQ (reference sequence). The CDR3 is CASSFGQGQGETQYF. The CDR3 DNA is TGTGCCAGCAGCTTCGGACAGGGACAGGGAGAGACCCAGTACTTC.